These 21 T cell receptor beta chains originate from one sample sequenced in a study of cytomegalovirus exposure and HLA in healthy donors. In the PCR, 60 Vbeta and 13 Jbeta primers were used. Repertoires were generated with immunoSEQ multiplex PCR, while TCRdb's copy carries only in-frame clones and drops some. Of approximately 140,000 clones in the sample, 55% to 75% are singletons; the top ten hold about 3%. Sequencing used PBMCs. These receptors all come from a human donor in good health.

J is TRBJ1-2 and V is TRBV5-5, with TRBD1 identical over 9 bases. Germline trimming cut 0 bases from V and 9 bases from J; bases unmatched to any gene: 9. The V gene's germline CDR1 is SGHKS and CDR2 YYEKEE (reference sequence). The CDR3 consists of 15 residues. The DNA of the CDR3 is TGTGCCAGCAGCTTGGGTACTCGGACAGGGGACAGCTACACCTTC. Amino acids: CASSLGTRTGDSYTF.

This clone was detected only a few times. The CDR3 loop is CASSLDRIFNYGYTF. In nucleotides, the CDR3 is TGTGCCAGCAGCTTGGACAGGATTTTTAACTATGGCTACACCTTC. V and J are TRBV11-1 and TRBJ1-2; 7 bases fit TRBD1. There are 15 residues in the CDR3. The V and J ends lost 3 bases and 1 base, in that order; junction bases with no gene match: 5. Germline CDR1 reads SGHAT; CDR2 reads FQDESV (reference sequence).

The rearrangement uses TRBV9 and TRBJ2-6; D call uncertain. V shed 0 bases and J shed 5 bases, with 9 bases lying between them. Germline lookup yields CDR1 SGDLS and CDR2 YYNGEE. CDR3 length: 15 amino acids. As DNA, the CDR3 is TGTGCCAGCAGCGTAGAGCGTGATCGGGCCAACGTCCTGACTTTC. This gives the protein CASSVERDRANVLTF. Complete variable domain (other parts from reference TRBV9 and TRBJ2-6): DSGVTQTPKHLITATGQRVTLRCSPRSGDLSVYWYQQSLDQGLQFLIQYYNGEERAKGNILERFSAQQFPDLHSELNLSSLELGDSALYFCASSVERDRANVLTFGAGSRLTVL.

This sequence joins TRBV30 and TRBJ1-3; TRBD1 agrees at 8 bases. CDR1 GTSNPN and CDR2 SVGIG come from the germline V gene (reference sequence). CDR3 length equals 16 residues. Germline trimming cut 0 bases from V and 4 bases from J; bases unmatched to any gene: 8. Here the CDR3 reads CAWSVLKTGAGNTIYF. CDR3 coding DNA: TGTGCCTGGAGTGTTTTGAAGACAGGGGCAGGAAACACCATATATTTT. The full variable domain, rest sourced from reference TRBV30 and TRBJ1-3, is SQTIHQWPATLVQPVGSPLSLECTVEGTSNPNLYWYRQAAGRGLQLLFYSVGIGQISSEVPQNLSASRPQDRQFILSSKKLLLSDSGFYLCAWSVLKTGAGNTIYFGEGSWLTVV.

This chain links TRBV21-1 with TRBJ2-7; the table's D call of TRBD1 was not tested on the DNA. TRBV21-1 is termed a pseudogene. CDR3 length: 16 amino acids. CDR3 residues: CASSETTGLRNYEQYF. CDR3 nucleotide sequence: TGTGCCAGCAGCGAAACGACAGGGCTTCGAAACTACGAGCAGTACTTC.

The chain joins TRBV5-8 to TRBJ2-7; maybe TRBD1 (6 bases). There are 16 residues in the CDR3. V lost 0 bases and J 0 bases, leaving 13 bases between the germline ends. CDR1 SGHTS and CDR2 YDEGEE come from the germline V gene. The DNA of the CDR3 is TGTGCCAGCAGCTTGGATCTTGCAGGGGTCTCCTACGAGCAGTACTTC. Its protein is CASSLDLAGVSYEQYF.

The chain is built from TRBV5-1 and TRBJ1-2; 7 bases are shared with TRBD1. Germline trimming cut 0 bases from V and 0 bases from J; bases unmatched to any gene: 5. Per the germline V gene, CDR1 is SGHRS and CDR2 is YFSETQ. The CDR3 sequence is 16 residues long. The CDR3 loop reads CASSLEGQGANYGYTF. CDR3 DNA sequence: TGCGCCAGCAGCTTGGAGGGTCAGGGGGCTAACTATGGCTACACCTTC.

The chain uses TRBV18 and TRBJ1-2, with D perhaps TRBD1 (6 bases). Looked up from germline, CDR1 is KGHSH and CDR2 is LQKENI. V dropped 5 bases and J dropped 7 bases, with 11 bases sitting between them. The CDR3 has 12 amino acids. The CDR3: CASSIQGSGYTF. The DNA of the CDR3 is TGTGCCAGCTCAATACAGGGTAGTGGCTACACCTTC.

In the case of this clone: Germline and junction disagree at one end, which may indicate a read error. This chain connects TRBV6-5 to TRBJ2-5, with 9 bases lining up with TRBD1. The length of the CDR3 is 14 residues. Germline CDR1 reads MNHEY; CDR2 reads SVGAGI. The CDR3, as DNA: TGTGCCAGCAGAAGGACAGGGGCACAAGAGACCCAATACTTC. It codes for CASRRTGAQETQYF.

This clone was seen more than once but under ten times. The chain combines TRBV7-7 with TRBJ2-7, with 11 bases lining up with TRBD1. Germline V gene sequence: CDR1 SSHAT, CDR2 FNYEAQ (reference sequence). With V trimmed by 5 bases and J by 5 bases, 8 bases remained unmatched. The CDR3 contains 15 residues. DNA for the CDR3: TGTGCCAGCAGCCCCCGGACAGGGGGCATGGACGAGCAGTACTTC. Its protein product is CASSPRTGGMDEQYF.

The V and J genes are TRBV19 and TRBJ2-7; possible D gene TRBD1, 5 bases. V was clipped by 3 bases and J by 1 base, with 10 bases between them. The CDR3 consists of 14 residues. Looked up from germline, CDR1 is LNHDA and CDR2 is SQIVND (reference sequence). CDR3 region: CASSIQQGSYEQYF. In DNA form, the CDR3 reads TGTGCCAGTAGTATCCAGCAGGGATCCTACGAGCAGTACTTC.

The chain joins TRBV7-2 to TRBJ2-3; 12 bases fit TRBD2. Germline-derived CDR1 and CDR2 are SGHTA and FQGNSA. The V gene end was trimmed by 1 base and the J gene end by 7 bases; junction bases not matched to a gene: 6. The CDR3 consists of 16 residues. The CDR3 here is CASSLGLAGGLHTQYF. CDR3 nucleotide sequence: TGTGCCAGCAGCTTAGGCCTAGCGGGGGGGCTACATACGCAGTATTTT.

The chain couples TRBV7-9 to TRBJ1-4; TRBD1 agrees at 7 bases. Germline trimming cut 3 bases from V and 7 bases from J; bases unmatched to any gene: 5. The CDR3 consists of 14 residues. CDR1 is SEHNR, CDR2 FQNEAQ, per germline (reference sequence). The CDR3 DNA follows: TGTGCCAGCAGCTTCAGGGACAGTGGTGAAAAACTGTTTTTT. Protein: CASSFRDSGEKLFF.

The chain has TRBV14 and TRBJ2-6, with D perhaps matching TRBD1 (6 bases). There are 19 residues in the CDR3. V lost 1 base and J 4 bases, leaving 20 bases between the germline ends. Per the germline V gene, CDR1 is SGHDN and CDR2 is FVKESK. CDR3 nucleotides: TGTGCCAGCAGCCAAGCTTTTGGGACCCTGGGGGCCGGGGCCAACGTCCTGACTTTC. Its translation is CASSQAFGTLGAGANVLTF.

The rearrangement links TRBV7-7 to TRBJ2-5; 8 nucleotides align to TRBD2. CDR3 length: 12 amino acids. Germline CDR1 SSHAT, CDR2 FNYEAQ (reference sequence). CDR3 DNA sequence: TGTGCTAGCGGGGACCGGGGGGAGACCCAGTACTTC. Its translation is CASGDRGETQYF.

The table lists this clone with a count of one. The V call is TRBV7-9, the J call TRBJ1-4, with 7 bases that match TRBD1. This CDR3 has 14 amino acids. From germline, CDR1 is SEHNR and CDR2 FQNEAQ (reference sequence). V dropped 5 bases and J dropped 4; count of bases not matched to a gene: 4. CDR3 protein: CASSQDRINEKLFF. CDR3 sequence (DNA): TGTGCCAGCAGCCAGGACAGGATTAATGAAAAACTGTTTTTT.

The V gene is TRBV5-6, the J gene TRBJ2-5, with 7 bases fitting TRBD1. Germline CDR1 is SGHDT and CDR2 is YYEEEE. The CDR3 is 15 amino acids. The trim removed 2 bases at V and 2 bases at J, leaving 6 bases unmatched. The CDR3, as DNA: TGTGCCAGCAGCTTATTCGACAGGGTACAAGAGACCCAGTACTTC. Protein sequence: CASSLFDRVQETQYF.

The chain carries TRBV28 and TRBJ2-7; 7 bases agree with TRBD1. The CDR3 consists of 16 residues. Germline V CDR1 and CDR2: MDHEN, SYDVKM. With V trimmed by 3 bases and J by 0 bases, 8 bases remained unmatched. The CDR3 here is CASSLPRDSNSYEQYF. Written as DNA, the CDR3 is TGTGCCAGCAGTTTGCCCAGGGACAGCAACTCCTACGAGCAGTACTTC.

This clone came up a few times. The rearrangement links TRBV6-1 to TRBJ1-1, with 9 bases lining up with TRBD1. The J segment lost 5 bases and the V segment lost 6 bases, leaving 7 bases of the junction unmatched. This CDR3 region has 14 residues. Germline V gene lookup returns CDR1 MNHNS and CDR2 SASEGT. CDR3 in DNA: TGTGCCAGCAGCTCGGGACAGGGAGTAACTGAAGCTTTCTTT. Translating gives CASSSGQGVTEAFF.

This clone has a single count. The chain combines TRBV19 with TRBJ2-1, with 13 bases matching TRBD2. Germline V gene data show CDR1 as LNHDA and CDR2 as SQIVND (reference sequence). CDR3 size: 14 residues. The junction had 5 bases not matched to a gene; V was cut back by 9 bases and J by 6 bases. CDR3 sequence: CASTGTSGVNEQFF. As DNA, the CDR3 is TGTGCCAGCACCGGGACTAGCGGGGTCAATGAGCAGTTCTTC. The whole variable domain, filled in from reference TRBV19 and TRBJ2-1, reads DGGITQSPKYLFRKEGQNVTLSCEQNLNHDAMYWYRQDPGQGLRLIYYSQIVNDFQKGDIAEGYSVSREKKESFPLTVTSAQKNPTAFYLCASTGTSGVNEQFFGPGTRLTVL.

The chain carries TRBV29-1 and TRBJ2-1, with TRBD1 matching over 7 bases. This CDR3 has 14 residues. V dropped 2 bases and J dropped 5; count of bases not matched to a gene: 6. Per germline, CDR1 SQVTM and CDR2 ANQGSEA. CDR3 sequence (DNA): TGCAGCGTTGAATGGGACAGCCACGACAATGAGCAGTTCTTC. Translated: CSVEWDSHDNEQFF.